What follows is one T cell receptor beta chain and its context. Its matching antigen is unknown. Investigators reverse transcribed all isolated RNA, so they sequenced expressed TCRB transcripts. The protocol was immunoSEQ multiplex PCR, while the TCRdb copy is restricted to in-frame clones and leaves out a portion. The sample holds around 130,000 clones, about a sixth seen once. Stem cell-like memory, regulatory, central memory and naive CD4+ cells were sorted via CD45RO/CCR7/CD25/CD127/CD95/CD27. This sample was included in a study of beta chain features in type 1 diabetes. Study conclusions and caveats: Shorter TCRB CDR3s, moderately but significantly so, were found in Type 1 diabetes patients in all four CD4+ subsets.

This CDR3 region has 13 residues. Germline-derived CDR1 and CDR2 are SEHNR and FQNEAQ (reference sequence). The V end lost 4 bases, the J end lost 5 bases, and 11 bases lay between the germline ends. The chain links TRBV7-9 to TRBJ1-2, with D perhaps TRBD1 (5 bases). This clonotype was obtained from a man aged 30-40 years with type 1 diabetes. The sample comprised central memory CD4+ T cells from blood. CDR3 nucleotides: TGTGCCAGCAGCTACTCCGGGGGATATGGCTACACCTTC. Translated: CASSYSGGYGYTF. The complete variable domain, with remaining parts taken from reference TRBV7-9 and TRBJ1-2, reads DTGVSQNPRHKITKRGQNVTFRCDPISEHNRLYWYRQTLGQGPEFLTYFQNEAQLEKSRLLSDRFSAERPKGSFSTLEIQRTEQGDSAMYLCASSYSGGYGYTFGSGTRLTVV.